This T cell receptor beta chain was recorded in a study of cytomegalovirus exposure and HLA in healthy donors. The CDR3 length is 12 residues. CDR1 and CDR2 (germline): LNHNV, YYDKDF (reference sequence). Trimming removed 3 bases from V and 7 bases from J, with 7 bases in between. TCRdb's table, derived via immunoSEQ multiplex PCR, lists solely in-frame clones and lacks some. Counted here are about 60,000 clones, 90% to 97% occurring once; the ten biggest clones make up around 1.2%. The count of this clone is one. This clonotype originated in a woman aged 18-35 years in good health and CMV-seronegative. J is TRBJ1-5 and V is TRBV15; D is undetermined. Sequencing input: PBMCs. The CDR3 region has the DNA TGTGCCACCAGCAGTCCTCCCCAGCCCCAGCATTTT. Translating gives CATSSPPQPQHF.